This TCR beta chain was recovered during a study of neurological immune-mediated disorders. As for the cDNA, it was generated by 5'RACE with 10-nucleotide random UMIs. TCRdb fed the 5' RACE reads into MiXCR, producing one record per CDR3 protein. Among around 76,000 distinct CDR3 sequences, roughly 10% were seen once, and the ten largest hold 9.5% to 10%. V lost 5 bases and J lost 5, with 7 bases in between. This CDR3 spans 11 amino acids. CDR1 is KGHSH, CDR2 LQKENI, per germline. Stated time point: longitudinal time-point 1 (baseline). The starting material, 2 million PBMCs stored at -80 C, gave rise to the unsorted libraries. This clonotype occurred a few times. Its specificity is not known. Findings and caveats of the study: No sharing of CDR3 amino acid sequences was observed among expanded clones across subjects, suggesting private repertoires in all groups. Falling below healthy controls, multiple sclerosis showed the least TCR clonal expansion, while HTLV-1-associated myelopathy showed the most.

The chain has TRBV18 and TRBJ2-7; D is unclear. The sequencing input was PBMCs. The clonotype was recovered from a man younger than 45 in good health. CDR3: CASSSRDEQYF. The CDR3 DNA is TGTGCCAGCTCATCTAGGGACGAGCAGTACTTC.